The 5 T cell receptor beta chains given below trace back to one sample, sequenced in a study of read filtering for tumor transcriptome and immune sequencing. From around 440 ng of RNA, a library with molecular barcoded alpha/delta and beta/gamma adaptors was made. One entry per CDR3 protein, called by TCRdb with MiXCR from the reads. The repertoire has some 24,000 distinct CDR3 sequences, 22% of them found once; the top ten carry more than 40%. Sequencing used a population of CD138-negative cells sorted from bone marrow. Receptor source: a donor aged 40 or older with multiple myeloma.

This clonotype was found many times. The chain carries TRBV19 and TRBJ2-1; TRBD1 agrees at 10 bases. The trim removed 3 bases at V and 8 bases at J, leaving 4 bases unmatched. This CDR3 is built from 14 residues. Germline V gene data show CDR1 as LNHDA and CDR2 as SQIVND (reference sequence). The CDR3 loop reads CASSMRTGGDEQFF. The CDR3, as DNA: TGTGCCAGTAGTATGCGGACAGGGGGGGATGAGCAGTTCTTC. Supplemented by reference TRBV19 and TRBJ2-1, the full variable domain reads DGGITQSPKYLFRKEGQNVTLSCEQNLNHDAMYWYRQDPGQGLRLIYYSQIVNDFQKGDIAEGYSVSREKKESFPLTVTSAQKNPTAFYLCASSMRTGGDEQFFGPGTRLTVL.

This clonotype was counted at least ten times. The chain links TRBV10-3 to TRBJ1-4; D call uncertain. The germline V gene encodes CDR1 ENHRY and CDR2 SYGVKD. Trimming removed 1 base from V and 8 bases from J, with 11 bases in between. CDR3 length: 14 amino acids. CDR3 nucleotide sequence: TGTGCCATCAGTGAGTGGGAGGGAGAAGAAAAACTGTTTTTT. Its translation: CAISEWEGEEKLFF.

At least ten counts were recorded for this clonotype. The V and J genes are TRBV2 and TRBJ1-4; D is uncertain. CDR1 and CDR2 (germline): SNHLY, FYNNEI. The CDR3 runs to 14 residues. Trimming took off 1 base at V and 8 bases at J, with 11 bases between the two ends. CDR3 nucleotides: TGTGCCAGCAGTGAAGTAGGGATGGCGGAAAAACTGTTTTTT. Translation: CASSEVGMAEKLFF. The full variable domain, rest sourced from reference TRBV2 and TRBJ1-4, is EPEVTQTPSHQVTQMGQEVILRCVPISNHLYFYWYRQILGQKVEFLVSFYNNEISEKSEIFDDQFSVERPDGSNFTLKIRSTKLEDSAMYFCASSEVGMAEKLFFGSGTQLSVL.

Many counts were recorded for this clonotype. The chain joins TRBV28 to TRBJ2-2; D gene unclear. Germline V CDR1 and CDR2: MDHEN, SYDVKM. The CDR3 totals 13 residues. Trimming left V 10 bases short and J 0 bases short, with 9 bases between. This CDR3 is CATHASNTGELFF. For the CDR3, the DNA is TGTGCCACGCACGCCTCGAACACCGGGGAGCTGTTTTTT.

Ten or more counts support this clonotype. V usage is TRBV19 and J usage is TRBJ2-5, with TRBD2 as a possible D gene (6 bases). Germline V lookup: CDR1 LNHDA, CDR2 SQIVND (reference sequence). The CDR3 spans 16 residues. V gave up 6 bases and J gave up 0 bases, with 17 bases separating them. The CDR3 is CASRPGTFRYQETQYF. CDR3 bases: TGTGCCAGTAGACCTGGGACTTTTAGGTACCAAGAGACCCAGTACTTC.